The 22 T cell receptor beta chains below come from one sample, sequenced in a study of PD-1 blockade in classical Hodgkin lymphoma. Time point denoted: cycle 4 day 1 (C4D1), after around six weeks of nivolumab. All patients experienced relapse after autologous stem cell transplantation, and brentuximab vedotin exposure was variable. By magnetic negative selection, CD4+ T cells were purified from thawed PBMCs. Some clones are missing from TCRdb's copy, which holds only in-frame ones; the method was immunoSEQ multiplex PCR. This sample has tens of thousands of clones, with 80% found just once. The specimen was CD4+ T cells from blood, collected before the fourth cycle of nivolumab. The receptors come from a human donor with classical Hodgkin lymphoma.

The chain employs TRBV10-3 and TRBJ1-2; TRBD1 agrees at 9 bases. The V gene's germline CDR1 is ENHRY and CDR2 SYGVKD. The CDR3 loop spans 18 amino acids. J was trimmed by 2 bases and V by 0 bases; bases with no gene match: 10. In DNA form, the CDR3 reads TGTGCCATCAGTGAGTCGACCGGAACAGGGGGCGCAAACTATGGCTACACCTTC. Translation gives CAISESTGTGGANYGYTF.

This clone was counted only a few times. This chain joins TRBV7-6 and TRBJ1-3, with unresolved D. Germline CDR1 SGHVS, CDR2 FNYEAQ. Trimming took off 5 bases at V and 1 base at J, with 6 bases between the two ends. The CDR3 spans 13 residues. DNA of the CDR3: TGTGCCAGCAGCGTCCAGTCTGGAAACACCATATATTTT. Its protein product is CASSVQSGNTIYF. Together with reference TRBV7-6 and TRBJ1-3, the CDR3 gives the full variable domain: GAGVSQSPRYKVTKRGQDVALRCDPISGHVSLYWYRQALGQGPEFLTYFNYEAQQDKSGLPNDRFSAERPEGSISTLTIQRTEQRDSAMYRCASSVQSGNTIYFGEGSWLTVV.

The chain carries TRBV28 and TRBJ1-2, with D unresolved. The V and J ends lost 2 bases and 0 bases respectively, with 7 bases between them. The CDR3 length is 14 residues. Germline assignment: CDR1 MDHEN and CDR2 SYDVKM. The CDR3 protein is CASSLDLTNYGYTF. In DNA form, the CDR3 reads TGTGCCAGCAGTTTAGACCTTACTAACTATGGCTACACCTTC.

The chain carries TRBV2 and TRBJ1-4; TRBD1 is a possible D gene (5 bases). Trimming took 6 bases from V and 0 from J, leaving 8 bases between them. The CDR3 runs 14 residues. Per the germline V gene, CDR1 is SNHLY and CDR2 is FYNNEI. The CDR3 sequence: CASRGRSTNEKLFF. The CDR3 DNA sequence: TGTGCCAGCAGGGGACGGTCAACTAATGAAAAACTGTTTTTT.

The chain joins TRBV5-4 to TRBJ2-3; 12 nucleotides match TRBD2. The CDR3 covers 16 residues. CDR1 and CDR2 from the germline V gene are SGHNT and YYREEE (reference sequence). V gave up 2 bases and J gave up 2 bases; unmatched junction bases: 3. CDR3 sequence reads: CASSLRLAGDTDTQYF. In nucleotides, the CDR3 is TGTGCCAGCAGCTTAAGACTAGCGGGGGACACAGATACGCAGTATTTT.

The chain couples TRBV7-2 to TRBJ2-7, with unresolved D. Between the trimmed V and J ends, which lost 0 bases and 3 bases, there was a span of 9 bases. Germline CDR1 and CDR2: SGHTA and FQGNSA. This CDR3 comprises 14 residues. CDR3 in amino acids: CASSLARHDYEQYF. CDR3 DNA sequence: TGTGCCAGCAGCTTAGCGCGCCATGACTACGAGCAGTACTTC. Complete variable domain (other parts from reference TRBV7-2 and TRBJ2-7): GAGVSQSPSNKVTEKGKDVELRCDPISGHTALYWYRQSLGQGLEFLIYFQGNSAPDKSGLPSDRFSAERTGGSVSTLTIQRTQQEDSAVYLCASSLARHDYEQYFGPGTRLTVT.

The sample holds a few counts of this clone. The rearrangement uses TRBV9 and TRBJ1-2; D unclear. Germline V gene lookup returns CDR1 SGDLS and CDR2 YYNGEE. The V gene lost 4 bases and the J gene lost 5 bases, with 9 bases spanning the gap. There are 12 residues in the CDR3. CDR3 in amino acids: CASSPAGYGYTF. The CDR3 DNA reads TGTGCCAGCAGCCCTGCGGGGTATGGCTACACCTTC.

The CDR3 nucleotides read TGTGCCAGCAGTGAAGCCGGGACAGCGATGAACACTGAAGCTTTCTTT. It codes for CASSEAGTAMNTEAFF. The gene calls are TRBV2 and TRBJ1-1; 7 nucleotides match TRBD1. This CDR3 has 16 amino acids. V lost 0 bases, J lost 0 bases, and 4 bases stayed unmatched. Germline V lookup: CDR1 SNHLY, CDR2 FYNNEI.

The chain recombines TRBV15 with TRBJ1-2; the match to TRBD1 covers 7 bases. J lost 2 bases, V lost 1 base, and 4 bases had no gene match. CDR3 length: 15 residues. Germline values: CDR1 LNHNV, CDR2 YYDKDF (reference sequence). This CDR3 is CATSRGGQSNYGYTF. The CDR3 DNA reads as TGTGCCACCAGCAGAGGGGGACAGAGCAACTATGGCTACACCTTC.

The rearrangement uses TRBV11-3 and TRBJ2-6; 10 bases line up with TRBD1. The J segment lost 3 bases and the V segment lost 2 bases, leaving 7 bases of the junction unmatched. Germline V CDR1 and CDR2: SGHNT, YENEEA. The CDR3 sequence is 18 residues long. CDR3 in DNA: TGTGCCAGCAGCTTATCAGGGACAGGGGTTTATGGGGCCAACGTCCTGACTTTC. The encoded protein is CASSLSGTGVYGANVLTF.

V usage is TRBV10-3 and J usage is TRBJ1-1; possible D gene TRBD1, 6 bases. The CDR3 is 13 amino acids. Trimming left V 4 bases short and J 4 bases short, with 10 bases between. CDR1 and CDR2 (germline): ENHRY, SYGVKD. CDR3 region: CAISAQGGTEAFF. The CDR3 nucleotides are TGTGCCATCAGTGCACAGGGCGGCACTGAAGCTTTCTTT.

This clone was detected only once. The CDR3 spells CASSLQGLIYEQYF. The CDR3 DNA is TGTGCCAGCAGTTTACAGGGTTTAATCTACGAGCAGTACTTC. J is TRBJ2-7 and V is TRBV28; tentatively, D is TRBD1 (5 bases). Trimming stripped 2 bases from V and 3 bases from J, with 11 bases between. The CDR3 extends over 14 amino acids. Per the germline V gene, CDR1 is MDHEN and CDR2 is SYDVKM. Using reference TRBV28 and TRBJ2-7 for the parts outside the CDR3, the full variable domain is DVKVTQSSRYLVKRTGEKVFLECVQDMDHENMFWYRQDPGLGLRLIYFSYDVKMKEKGDIPEGYSVSREKKERFSLILESASTNQTSMYLCASSLQGLIYEQYFGPGTRLTVT.

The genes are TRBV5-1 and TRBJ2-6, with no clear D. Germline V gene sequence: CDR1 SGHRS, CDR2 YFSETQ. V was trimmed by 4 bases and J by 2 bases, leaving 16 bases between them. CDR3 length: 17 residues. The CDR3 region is CASSPLVTQPGANVLTF. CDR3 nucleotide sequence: TGCGCCAGCAGCCCCTTAGTGACTCAACCTGGGGCCAACGTCCTGACTTTC.

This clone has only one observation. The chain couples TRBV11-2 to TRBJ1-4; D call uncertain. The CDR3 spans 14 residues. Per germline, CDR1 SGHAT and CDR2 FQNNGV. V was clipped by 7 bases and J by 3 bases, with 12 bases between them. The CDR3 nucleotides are TGTGCCAGCACCCCCCGGAGGGCTAATGAAAAACTGTTTTTT. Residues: CASTPRRANEKLFF.

CDR3 sequence (DNA): TGTGCCAGCAGCTTAAACCCCGGAGGGGATGAGCAGTTCTTC. Translated: CASSLNPGGDEQFF. V is TRBV7-3 and J is TRBJ2-1; D is possibly TRBD2 (6 bases). Trimming cost V 1 base and J 8 bases, with 12 bases left between them. Germline V gives CDR1 SGHTA, CDR2 FQGTGA. The CDR3 sequence is 14 residues long.

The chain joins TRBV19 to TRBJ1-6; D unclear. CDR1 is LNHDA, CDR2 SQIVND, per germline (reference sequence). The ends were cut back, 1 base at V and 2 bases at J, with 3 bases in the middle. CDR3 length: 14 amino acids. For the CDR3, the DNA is TGTGCCAGTAGTATAGGGACCTATAATTCACCCCTCCACTTT. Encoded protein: CASSIGTYNSPLHF.

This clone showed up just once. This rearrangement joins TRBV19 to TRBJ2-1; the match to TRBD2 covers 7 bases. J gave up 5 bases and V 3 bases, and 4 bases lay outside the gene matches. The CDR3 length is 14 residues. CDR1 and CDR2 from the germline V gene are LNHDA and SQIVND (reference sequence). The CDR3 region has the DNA TGTGCCAGTAGTATGGGACTACCACACAATGAGCAGTTCTTC. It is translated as CASSMGLPHNEQFF.

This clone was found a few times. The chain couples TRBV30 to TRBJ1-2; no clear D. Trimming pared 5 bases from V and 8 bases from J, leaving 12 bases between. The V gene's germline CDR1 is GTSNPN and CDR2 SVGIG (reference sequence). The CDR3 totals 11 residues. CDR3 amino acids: CAWGRDSGYTF. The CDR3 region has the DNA TGTGCCTGGGGACGAGATAGCGGCTACACCTTC. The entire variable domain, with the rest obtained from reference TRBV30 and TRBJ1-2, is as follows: SQTIHQWPATLVQPVGSPLSLECTVEGTSNPNLYWYRQAAGRGLQLLFYSVGIGQISSEVPQNLSASRPQDRQFILSSKKLLLSDSGFYLCAWGRDSGYTFGSGTRLTVV.

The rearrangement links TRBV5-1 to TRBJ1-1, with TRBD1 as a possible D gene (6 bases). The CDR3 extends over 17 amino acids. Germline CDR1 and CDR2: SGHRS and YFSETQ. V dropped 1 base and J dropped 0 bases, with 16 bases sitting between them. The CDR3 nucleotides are TGCGCCAGCAGCTTGAGCGCAGGGGCCCCCCTGAACACTGAAGCTTTCTTT. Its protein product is CASSLSAGAPLNTEAFF.

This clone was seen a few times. CDR3 sequence: CASSRPAGGRNEQFF. The CDR3 coding sequence is TGTGCCAGCAGTAGACCGGCGGGGGGCCGGAATGAGCAGTTCTTC. This sequence joins TRBV27 and TRBJ2-1; 8 nucleotides line up with TRBD2. The germline V gene has CDR1 MNHEY and CDR2 SMNVEV (reference sequence). The CDR3 has 15 residues. With V trimmed by 5 bases and J by 7 bases, 10 bases remained unmatched.

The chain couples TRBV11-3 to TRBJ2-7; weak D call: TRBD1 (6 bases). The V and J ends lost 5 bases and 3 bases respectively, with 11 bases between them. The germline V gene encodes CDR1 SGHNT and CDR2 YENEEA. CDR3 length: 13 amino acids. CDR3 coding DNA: TGTGCCAGCAGCAAAGAACAGGGCTACGAGCAGTACTTC. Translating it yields CASSKEQGYEQYF.

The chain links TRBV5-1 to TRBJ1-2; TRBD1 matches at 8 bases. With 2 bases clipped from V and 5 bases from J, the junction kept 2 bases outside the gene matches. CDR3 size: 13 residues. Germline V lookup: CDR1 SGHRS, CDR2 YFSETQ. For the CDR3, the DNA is TGCGCCAGCAGCTTTGGGACAGGTTATGGCTACACCTTC. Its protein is CASSFGTGYGYTF.